This is a list of T cell receptor beta chains from one sample in a study of T cell changes during pregnancy in multiple sclerosis. The repertoire was sequenced with immunoSEQ multiplex PCR; TCRdb's copy has only in-frame clones and lacks some. The sample yields some 71,000 clones, roughly 90% seen once. The sequencing here drew on CD4+ T cells from peripheral blood mononuclear cells, taken in the third trimester of pregnancy. These receptors were collected from a female donor in good health, enrolled as a control in a pregnancy study. Both conserved end residues are part of each CDR3. The D gene is left open where the match is weak. Expanded clones get a size class; other rows say once, few or many, or leave the size out.

>13|TRBJ1-1|TRBV9|.|.
TGTGCCAGCAGCGTAGATATGAACACTGAAGCTTTCTTT
CASSVDMNTEAFF
>14|TRBJ2-1|TRBV5-1|.|TRBD2
TGCGCCAGCAACCTAGCGGGGGGCTACAATGAGCAGTTCTTC
CASNLAGGYNEQFF
>15|TRBJ2-5|TRBV4-3|.|.
TGCGCCAGCAGCCAAGATCCGACGGGGAGAGAGACCCAGTACTTC
CASSQDPTGRETQYF
>17|TRBJ2-3|TRBV11-3|.|TRBD1
TGTGCCAGCAGCTTCGCCGGGACAGGCTTTAGCACAGATACGCAGTATTTT
CASSFAGTGFSTDTQYF
>16|TRBJ2-3|TRBV4-1|.|.
TGCGCCAGCAGCCAAGGACCTCAGACAGGTTATCGCAGTCAGTATTTT
CASSQGPQTGYRSQYF
>17|TRBJ2-3|TRBV7-2|.|TRBD2
TGTGCCAGCAGCCAACGCCCTAGCGGGGGGGCTGGAGATACGCAGTATTTT
CASSQRPSGGAGDTQYF
>16|TRBJ2-2|TRBV7-2|.|TRBD2
TGTGCCAGCAGCCCGTCGAGCGGGGATTTCACCGGGGAGCTGTTTTTT
CASSPSSGDFTGELFF
>18|TRBJ1-6|TRBV7-9|once|.
TGTGCCAGCAGCTTCGCCCCAGGATCGAGCTCCTATAATTCACCCCTCCACTTT
CASSFAPGSSSYNSPLHF
>17|TRBJ2-1|TRBV5-1|few|.
TGCGCCAGCAGCTTGGCCCTTGGCAGGGAACCCTACAATGAGCAGTTCTTC
CASSLALGREPYNEQFF
>13|TRBJ2-7|TRBV7-9|.|TRBD1
TGTGCCAGCGGGGGACAGGGGGACTACGAGCAGTACTTC
CASGGQGDYEQYF
>19|TRBJ2-6|TRBV2|.|TRBD1
TGTGCCAGCAGTAGGACAGGCACTTATACGCCCGCTGGGGCCAACGTCCTGACTTTC
CASSRTGTYTPAGANVLTF
>17|TRBJ1-6|TRBV7-9|.|TRBD1
TGTGCCAGCAGCTTAGCGCTGACAGGGCAGGGGAATTCACCCCTCCACTTT
CASSLALTGQGNSPLHF
>18|TRBJ2-3|TRBV5-4|.|TRBD1
TGTGCCAGCAGCCCTCCCGGGACAGGGAGCACTATGACAGATACGCAGTATTTT
CASSPPGTGSTMTDTQYF
>15|TRBJ1-2|TRBV4-2|.|.
TGTGCCAGCAGCCAAGCATGGGCGCTTAACTATGGCTACACCTTC
CASSQAWALNYGYTF
>13|TRBJ1-5|TRBV19|.|TRBD1
TGTGCCAGTAAGGACAGGGGAGGACAGCCCCAGCATTTT
CASKDRGGQPQHF
>16|TRBJ2-1|TRBV7-2|once|TRBD1
TGTGCCAGCAGCTCCAGGACAGGGAGTTCCTACAATGAGCAGTTCTTC
CASSSRTGSSYNEQFF
>13|TRBJ2-5|TRBV7-2|.|.
TGTGCCAGCAGCCGGGAGTACCAAGAGACCCAGTACTTC
CASSREYQETQYF
>13|TRBJ2-5|TRBV25-1|.|TRBD2
TGTGCCAGCAGTGAAGTAGCGGGGGAGACCCAGTACTTC
CASSEVAGETQYF
>13|TRBJ1-1|TRBV6-5|.|.
TGTGCCAGCTTTAGGACAGCGAACACTGAAGCTTTCTTT
CASFRTANTEAFF
>14|TRBJ1-1|TRBV30|.|.
TGTGCCTGGAGTGTAAGAGTCCTTCGTACTGAAGCTTTCTTT
CAWSVRVLRTEAFF
>14|TRBJ1-2|TRBV6-1|.|.
TGTGCCAGCAGTATCCTCGGGGGATCCTATGGCTACACCTTC
CASSILGGSYGYTF
>15|TRBJ2-1|TRBV9|.|TRBD2
TGTGCCAGCAGGGCCGGGGCTAGCGGGGGCAATGAGCAGTTCTTC
CASRAGASGGNEQFF
>15|TRBJ2-7|TRBV11-2|.|.
TGTGCCAGCAGCTTAGACCCCGGGGGATTCGACGAGCAGTACTTC
CASSLDPGGFDEQYF
>16|TRBJ2-5|TRBV11-2|.|TRBD2
TGTGCCAGCAGCTTAAATAGCGGGGGCCTACAAGAGACCCAGTACTTC
CASSLNSGGLQETQYF
>15|TRBJ1-1|TRBV14|.|.
TGTGCCAGCAGCCGACAGGTGTCAATGAACACTGAAGCTTTCTTT
CASSRQVSMNTEAFF
>12|TRBJ2-1|TRBV7-3|.|.
TGTGCCAGCAGCGCCCCGGGCAATGAGCAGTTCTTC
CASSAPGNEQFF
>15|TRBJ1-1|TRBV18|.|TRBD1
TGTGCCAGCTTTGCCGTGGGACAGAAGAACACTGAAGCTTTCTTT
CASFAVGQKNTEAFF
>16|TRBJ1-6|TRBV7-2|.|TRBD1
TGTGCCAGCGGAAGGGGGCTTGGAAGTGGTTATTCACCCCTCCACTTT
CASGRGLGSGYSPLHF
>15|TRBJ2-4|TRBV6-6|.|TRBD1
TGTGCCAGCAGTTACCCGACAGGGGGCAAAAACATTCAGTACTTC
CASSYPTGGKNIQYF
>13|TRBJ1-2|TRBV7-3|once|.
TGTGCCAGCAGCCCCGGGATAGGAAGTGGCTACACCTTC
CASSPGIGSGYTF
>14|TRBJ2-5|TRBV11-2|.|.
TGTGCCAGCAGCTTAACAGGGAACCAAGAGACCCAGTACTTC
CASSLTGNQETQYF
>15|TRBJ1-4|TRBV18|.|.
TGTGCCAGCTCATTCATACAGGGAACTAATGAAAAACTGTTTTTT
CASSFIQGTNEKLFF
>16|TRBJ2-6|TRBV5-1|.|.
TGCGCCAGCAGCTTGGATGGGGCGACGGGGGCCAACGTCCTGACTTTC
CASSLDGATGANVLTF
>13|TRBJ1-2|TRBV28|.|.
TGTGCCAGCAGTTTAGGGGGGGGCTATGGCTACACCTTC
CASSLGGGYGYTF
>12|TRBJ1-3|TRBV6-5|.|.
TGTGCCAGCAAATCTCCTGGAAACACCATATATTTT
CASKSPGNTIYF
>14|TRBJ2-7|TRBV9|once|.
TGTGCCAGCAGCGTAACCAGTGTGAGCGGCGAGCAGTACTTC
CASSVTSVSGEQYF
>16|TRBJ2-7|TRBV5-1|.|TRBD1
TGCGCCAGCAGCTCAGGGGGGGACAGGGGTACCTACGAGCAGTACTTC
CASSSGGDRGTYEQYF
>15|TRBJ2-2|TRBV5-6|once|TRBD1
TGTGCCAGCATCCGAGACAGGGAGAACACCGGGGAGCTGTTTTTT
CASIRDRENTGELFF
>16|TRBJ1-3|TRBV19|.|TRBD1
TGTGCCAGTTCCCCTACCGGGACAGGGGCTGGAAACACCATATATTTT
CASSPTGTGAGNTIYF
>13|TRBJ2-5|TRBV7-3|.|.
TGTGCCAGCAGCAGGACAGTAAAAGAGACCCAGTACTTC
CASSRTVKETQYF
>14|TRBJ2-3|TRBV11-3|.|.
TGTGCCAGCAGCTACTCTAGTCAGCTAGATACGCAGTATTTT
CASSYSSQLDTQYF
>13|TRBJ2-7|TRBV5-4|.|TRBD1
TGTGCCAGCAGCCTCCAGGGGGCCCACGAGCAGTACTTC
CASSLQGAHEQYF
>16|TRBJ1-5|TRBV6-6|.|.
TGTGCCAGCAGTTACTCGAGACTTCTAGAGGGTCAGCCCCAGCATTTT
CASSYSRLLEGQPQHF
>13|TRBJ1-2|TRBV30|.|.
TGTGCCTGGAGTCCCCCAACAACCTATGGCTACACCTTC
CAWSPPTTYGYTF
>14|TRBJ2-3|TRBV7-8|.|.
TGTGCCAGCACCGTCGGAGCCGTCACAGATACGCAGTATTTT
CASTVGAVTDTQYF
>16|TRBJ1-2|TRBV11-2|.|.
TGTGCCAGCAGGCCGGGGGGAGCCCTCATTAACTATGGCTACACCTTC
CASRPGGALINYGYTF
>16|TRBJ2-6|TRBV4-2|.|.
TGTGCCAGCAGCCAAGAGGGGACACGGGGGGCCAACGTCCTGACTTTC
CASSQEGTRGANVLTF
>17|TRBJ2-3|TRBV5-4|.|TRBD1
TGTGCCAGCAGCTTGGGGCCCTCAGGGGGCTTCACAGATACGCAGTATTTT
CASSLGPSGGFTDTQYF
>16|TRBJ2-3|TRBV4-3|.|.
TGCGCCAGCAGCCAGAGTTCGGGGGTAAACGGAGATACGCAGTATTTT
CASSQSSGVNGDTQYF
>14|TRBJ1-6|TRBV7-2|.|.
TGTGCCAGCAGCTTATTGGCTTCCAATTCACCCCTCCACTTT
CASSLLASNSPLHF
>15|TRBJ2-7|TRBV11-3|.|.
TGTGCCAGCAGCTTAAGTGGGGCAGGGGCGTACGAGCAGTACTTC
CASSLSGAGAYEQYF
>14|TRBJ2-3|TRBV7-3|.|.
TGTGCCAGCAGCTTAAACAGGGACACAGATACGCAGTATTTT
CASSLNRDTDTQYF
>14|TRBJ2-2|TRBV29-1|.|.
TGCAGCGTTGCTCAGGCTATGAACACCGGGGAGCTGTTTTTT
CSVAQAMNTGELFF
>15|TRBJ2-5|TRBV4-3|.|.
TGCGCCAGCAGCCAAGACTTGTCCTTCCAAGAGACCCAGTACTTC
CASSQDLSFQETQYF
>14|TRBJ1-1|TRBV10-3|.|.
TGTGCCATCAGTGACTGGGACAAGGGTACTGAAGCTTTCTTT
CAISDWDKGTEAFF
>15|TRBJ2-6|TRBV7-3|.|.
TGTGCCAGCAGCCCGACACTCTCTGGGGCCAACGTCCTGACTTTC
CASSPTLSGANVLTF